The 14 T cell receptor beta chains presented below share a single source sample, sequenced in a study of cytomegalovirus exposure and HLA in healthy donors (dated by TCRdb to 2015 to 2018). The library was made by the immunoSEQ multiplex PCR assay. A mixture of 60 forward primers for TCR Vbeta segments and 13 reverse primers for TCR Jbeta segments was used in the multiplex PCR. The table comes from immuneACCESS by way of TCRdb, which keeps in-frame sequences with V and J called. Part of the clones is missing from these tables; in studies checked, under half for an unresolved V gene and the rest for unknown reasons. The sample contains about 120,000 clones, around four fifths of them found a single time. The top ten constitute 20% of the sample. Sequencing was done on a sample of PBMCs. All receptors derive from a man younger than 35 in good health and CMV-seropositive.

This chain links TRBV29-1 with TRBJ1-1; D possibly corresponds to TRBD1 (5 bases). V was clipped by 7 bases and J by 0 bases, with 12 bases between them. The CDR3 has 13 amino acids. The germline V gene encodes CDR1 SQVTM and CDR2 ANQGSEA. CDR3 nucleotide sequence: TGCAGCGACGGCGGAGGGGTGAACACTGAAGCTTTCTTT. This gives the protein CSDGGGVNTEAFF. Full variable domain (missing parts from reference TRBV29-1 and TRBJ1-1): SAVISQKPSRDICQRGTSLTIQCQVDSQVTMMFWYRQQPGQSLTLIATANQGSEATYESGFVIDKFPISRPNLTFSTLTVSNMSPEDSSIYLCSDGGGVNTEAFFGQGTRLTVV.

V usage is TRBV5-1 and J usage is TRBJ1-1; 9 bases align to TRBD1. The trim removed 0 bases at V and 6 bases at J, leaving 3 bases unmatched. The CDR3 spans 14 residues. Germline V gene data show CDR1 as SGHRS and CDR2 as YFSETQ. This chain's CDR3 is CASSLGQGGPEAFF. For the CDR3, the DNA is TGCGCCAGCAGCTTGGGACAGGGGGGGCCTGAAGCTTTCTTT.

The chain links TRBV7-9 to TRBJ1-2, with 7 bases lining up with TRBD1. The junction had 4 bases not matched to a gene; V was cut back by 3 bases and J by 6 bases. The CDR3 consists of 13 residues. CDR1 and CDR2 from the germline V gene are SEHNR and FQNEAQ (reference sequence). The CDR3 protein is CASSFRQGNGYTF. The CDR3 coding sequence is TGTGCCAGCAGCTTTCGACAGGGAAATGGCTACACCTTC.

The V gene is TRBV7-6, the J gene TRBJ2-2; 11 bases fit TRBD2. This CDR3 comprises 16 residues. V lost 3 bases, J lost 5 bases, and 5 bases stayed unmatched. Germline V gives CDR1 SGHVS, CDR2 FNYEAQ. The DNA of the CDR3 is TGTGCCAGCAGCTTTATAGCGGGGGGGACGACCGGGGAGCTGTTTTTT. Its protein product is CASSFIAGGTTGELFF. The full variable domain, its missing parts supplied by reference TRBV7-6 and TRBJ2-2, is GAGVSQSPRYKVTKRGQDVALRCDPISGHVSLYWYRQALGQGPEFLTYFNYEAQQDKSGLPNDRFSAERPEGSISTLTIQRTEQRDSAMYRCASSFIAGGTTGELFFGEGSRLTVL.

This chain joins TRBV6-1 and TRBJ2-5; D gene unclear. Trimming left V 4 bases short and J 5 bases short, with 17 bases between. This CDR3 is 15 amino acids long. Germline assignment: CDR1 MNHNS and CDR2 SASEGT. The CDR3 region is CASSVSQVFSETQYF. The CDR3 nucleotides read TGTGCCAGCAGTGTCTCGCAGGTTTTCTCGGAGACCCAGTACTTC.

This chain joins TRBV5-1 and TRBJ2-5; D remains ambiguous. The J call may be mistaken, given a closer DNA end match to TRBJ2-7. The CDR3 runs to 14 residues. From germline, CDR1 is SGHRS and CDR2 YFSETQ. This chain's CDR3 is CASSISGFPYEQYF. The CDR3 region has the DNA TGCGCCAGCAGCATCTCAGGTTTTCCCTACGAGCAGTACTTC.

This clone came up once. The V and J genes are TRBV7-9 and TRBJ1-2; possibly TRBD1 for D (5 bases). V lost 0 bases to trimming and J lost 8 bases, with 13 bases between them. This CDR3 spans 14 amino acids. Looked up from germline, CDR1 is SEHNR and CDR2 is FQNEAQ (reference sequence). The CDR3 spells CASSLAGGVNGYTF. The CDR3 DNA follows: TGTGCCAGCAGCTTAGCGGGAGGGGTGAACGGCTACACCTTC.

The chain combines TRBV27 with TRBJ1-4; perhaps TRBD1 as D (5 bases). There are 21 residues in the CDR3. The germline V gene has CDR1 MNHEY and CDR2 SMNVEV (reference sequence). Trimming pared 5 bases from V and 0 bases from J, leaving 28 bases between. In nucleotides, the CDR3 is TGTGCCAGCAGTCCCATCAAAGGGGAGGGAATCATTTATGCAACTAATGAAAAACTGTTTTTT. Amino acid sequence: CASSPIKGEGIIYATNEKLFF.

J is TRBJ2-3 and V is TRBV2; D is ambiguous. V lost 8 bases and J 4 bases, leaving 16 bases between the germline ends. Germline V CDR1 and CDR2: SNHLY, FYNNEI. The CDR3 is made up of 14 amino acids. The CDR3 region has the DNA TGTGCCAGCCTAACACTATTGGCTGCAGATACGCAGTATTTT. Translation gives CASLTLLAADTQYF.

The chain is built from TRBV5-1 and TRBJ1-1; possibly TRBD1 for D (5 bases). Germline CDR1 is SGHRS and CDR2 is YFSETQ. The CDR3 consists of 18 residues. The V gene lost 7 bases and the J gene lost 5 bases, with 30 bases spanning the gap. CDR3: CASRGRGAEGPLGTEAFF. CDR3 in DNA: TGCGCCAGCCGAGGACGCGGGGCGGAGGGACCGCTGGGTACTGAAGCTTTCTTT.

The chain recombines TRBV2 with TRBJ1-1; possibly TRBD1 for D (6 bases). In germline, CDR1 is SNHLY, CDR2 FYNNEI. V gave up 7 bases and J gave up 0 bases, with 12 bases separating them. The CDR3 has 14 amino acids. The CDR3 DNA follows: TGTGCCAGCACTCGGGACAACGTGAACACTGAAGCTTTCTTT. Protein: CASTRDNVNTEAFF.

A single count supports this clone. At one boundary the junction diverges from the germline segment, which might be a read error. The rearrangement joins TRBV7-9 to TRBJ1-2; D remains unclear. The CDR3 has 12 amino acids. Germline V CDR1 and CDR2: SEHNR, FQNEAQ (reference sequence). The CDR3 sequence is CSSSYQDYGYTF. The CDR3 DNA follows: TGTTCCAGCAGCTACCAGGACTATGGCTACACCTTC.

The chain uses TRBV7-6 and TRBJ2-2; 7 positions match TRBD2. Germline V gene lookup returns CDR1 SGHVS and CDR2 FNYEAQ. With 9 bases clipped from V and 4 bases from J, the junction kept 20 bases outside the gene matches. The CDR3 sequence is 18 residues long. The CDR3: CASTTGGSRKDPTGELFF. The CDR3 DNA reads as TGTGCCAGTACCACCGGGGGGTCGCGGAAAGATCCCACCGGGGAGCTGTTTTTT. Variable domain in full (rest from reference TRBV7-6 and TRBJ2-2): GAGVSQSPRYKVTKRGQDVALRCDPISGHVSLYWYRQALGQGPEFLTYFNYEAQQDKSGLPNDRFSAERPEGSISTLTIQRTEQRDSAMYRCASTTGGSRKDPTGELFFGEGSRLTVL.

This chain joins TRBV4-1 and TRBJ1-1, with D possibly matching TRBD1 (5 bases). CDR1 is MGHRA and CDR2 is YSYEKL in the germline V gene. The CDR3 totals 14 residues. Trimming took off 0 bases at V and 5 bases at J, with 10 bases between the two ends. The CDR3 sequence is CASSQDTGFTEAFF. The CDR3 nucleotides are TGCGCCAGCAGCCAAGATACAGGCTTTACTGAAGCTTTCTTT.